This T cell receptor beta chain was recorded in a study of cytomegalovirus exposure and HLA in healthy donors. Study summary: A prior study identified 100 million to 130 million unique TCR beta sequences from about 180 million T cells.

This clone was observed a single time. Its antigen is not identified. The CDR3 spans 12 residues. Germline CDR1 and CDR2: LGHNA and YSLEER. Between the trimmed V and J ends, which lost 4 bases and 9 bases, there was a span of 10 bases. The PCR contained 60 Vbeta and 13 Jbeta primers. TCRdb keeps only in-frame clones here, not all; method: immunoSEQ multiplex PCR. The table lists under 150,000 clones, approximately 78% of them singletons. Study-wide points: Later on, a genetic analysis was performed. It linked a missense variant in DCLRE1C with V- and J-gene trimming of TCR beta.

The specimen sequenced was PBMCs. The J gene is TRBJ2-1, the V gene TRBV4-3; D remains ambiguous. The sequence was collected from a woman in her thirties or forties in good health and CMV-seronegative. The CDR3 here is CASSPDSGEQFF. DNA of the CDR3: TGCGCCAGCAGCCCCGATTCGGGTGAGCAGTTCTTC.